What follows are 8 T cell receptor beta chains derived from one specimen sequenced in a study of blood T cell repertoires in COVID-19. Method: immunoSEQ multiplex PCR; TCRdb's copy keeps in-frame clones and lacks some. The sample has around 60,000 clones, 65% to 90% seen once. Input material: peripheral blood. Receptors originate from a man aged 50 to 59 with COVID-19, enrolled during active disease.

The chain carries TRBV28 and TRBJ2-5, with 8 bases aligning to TRBD1. The junction had 11 bases not matched to a gene; V was cut back by 5 bases and J by 3 bases. This CDR3 is built from 16 residues. Germline V gene sequence: CDR1 MDHEN, CDR2 SYDVKM. The CDR3 nucleotides read TGTGCCAGCAGTCACCCCCGACAGGGGAAGAAAGAGACCCAGTACTTC. Residues: CASSHPRQGKKETQYF.

This clone was seen more than once but under ten times. The chain is built from TRBV7-9 and TRBJ2-7; D gene ambiguous. CDR3 length: 11 amino acids. Germline assignment: CDR1 SEHNR and CDR2 FQNEAQ (reference sequence). V was cut by 1 base and J by 7 bases, with 5 bases left in between. The CDR3 DNA reads TGTGCCAGCAGCTTAGGGCCGGAGCAGTACTTC. Residues: CASSLGPEQYF.

This clone was observed a handful of times. This chain connects TRBV18 to TRBJ1-5; D is undetermined. V was cut by 2 bases and J by 3 bases, with 5 bases left in between. Germline CDR1 and CDR2: KGHSH and LQKENI. This CDR3 region has 13 residues. CDR3: CASSPGLNQPQHF. Here the CDR3 DNA reads TGTGCCAGCTCACCAGGCCTCAATCAGCCCCAGCATTTT.

The CDR3 sequence: CASSLSGQPYEQYF. In DNA, the CDR3 is TGTGCCAGCAGTTTATCGGGACAGCCCTACGAGCAGTACTTC. This chain uses TRBV27 with TRBJ2-7; 7 nucleotides agree with TRBD1. The ends lost 0 bases at V and 2 bases at J; junction bases unmatched: 1. In germline, CDR1 is MNHEY, CDR2 SMNVEV (reference sequence). The CDR3 is made up of 14 amino acids.

V is TRBV30 and J is TRBJ2-7, with D perhaps matching TRBD1 (5 bases). Germline lookup yields CDR1 GTSNPN and CDR2 SVGIG (reference sequence). The V and J ends lost 2 bases and 2 bases respectively, with 10 bases between them. This CDR3 is built from 13 residues. The CDR3 DNA reads TGTGCCTGGAGTAGGCAGGGAACCTACGAGCAGTACTTC. It encodes CAWSRQGTYEQYF. The full variable domain, in which reference TRBV30 and TRBJ2-7 provide the parts outside the CDR3, is SQTIHQWPATLVQPVGSPLSLECTVEGTSNPNLYWYRQAAGRGLQLLFYSVGIGQISSEVPQNLSASRPQDRQFILSSKKLLLSDSGFYLCAWSRQGTYEQYFGPGTRLTVT.

The chain has TRBV28 and TRBJ2-6; a possible D gene is TRBD1 (6 bases). Trimming cost V 4 bases and J 0 bases, with 16 bases left between them. The CDR3 totals 18 residues. Germline V gives CDR1 MDHEN, CDR2 SYDVKM. The CDR3 DNA reads as TGTGCCAGCAGTTCCGCAGGGGTCACCTTCTCTGGGGCCAACGTCCTGACTTTC. Its translation: CASSSAGVTFSGANVLTF.

J is TRBJ1-1 and V is TRBV10-3; 9 bases align to TRBD1. This CDR3 has 18 residues. CDR1 ENHRY and CDR2 SYGVKD come from the germline V gene. Losses at the gene ends were 2 bases for V and 4 bases for J; bases not matched to a gene: 14. The CDR3 DNA reads as TGTGCCATCAGTGAGAGAACCGGGACAGGGAATAGTGTCACTGAAGCTTTCTTT. This translates into CAISERTGTGNSVTEAFF.

The CDR3 spells CASSYLSGRGTGELFF. The CDR3 DNA sequence: TGTGCCAGTAGTTACCTGAGCGGGAGAGGCACCGGGGAGCTGTTTTTT. This rearrangement joins TRBV19 to TRBJ2-2; 8 nucleotides line up with TRBD2. In germline, CDR1 is LNHDA, CDR2 SQIVND (reference sequence). The CDR3 extends over 16 amino acids. The V and J ends lost 5 bases and 4 bases, in that order; junction bases with no gene match: 9.